A single sample gave rise to the 2 T cell receptor beta chains below, sequenced in a study of blood T cell repertoires in COVID-19. Only in-frame clones appear in the TCRdb table, and some are missing; sequencing was by immunoSEQ multiplex PCR. The repertoire holds fewer than 200,000 clones, with about 90% as singletons. Sequencing was carried out using peripheral blood. These TCRs come from a man between 40 and 49 years old with active or convalescent COVID-19.

J is TRBJ2-3 and V is TRBV6-2 or TRBV6-3; TRBD2 aligns across 9 bases. V lost 2 bases, J lost 2 bases, and 11 bases stayed unmatched. The CDR3 length is 18 residues. Germline CDR1 MNHEY, CDR2 SVGEGT. The CDR3: CASSYGELAGIYTDTQYF. CDR3 sequence (DNA): TGTGCCAGCAGTTACGGAGAGCTAGCGGGGATATACACAGATACGCAGTATTTT.

The CDR3: CASSLDRVGYTF. The CDR3 coding sequence is TGCGCCAGCAGCTTGGATCGGGTTGGCTACACCTTC. This chain joins TRBV5-1 and TRBJ1-2, with no clear D. The V gene's germline CDR1 is SGHRS and CDR2 YFSETQ. The CDR3 has 12 amino acids. Between the trimmed V and J ends, which lost 0 bases and 7 bases, there was a span of 7 bases.